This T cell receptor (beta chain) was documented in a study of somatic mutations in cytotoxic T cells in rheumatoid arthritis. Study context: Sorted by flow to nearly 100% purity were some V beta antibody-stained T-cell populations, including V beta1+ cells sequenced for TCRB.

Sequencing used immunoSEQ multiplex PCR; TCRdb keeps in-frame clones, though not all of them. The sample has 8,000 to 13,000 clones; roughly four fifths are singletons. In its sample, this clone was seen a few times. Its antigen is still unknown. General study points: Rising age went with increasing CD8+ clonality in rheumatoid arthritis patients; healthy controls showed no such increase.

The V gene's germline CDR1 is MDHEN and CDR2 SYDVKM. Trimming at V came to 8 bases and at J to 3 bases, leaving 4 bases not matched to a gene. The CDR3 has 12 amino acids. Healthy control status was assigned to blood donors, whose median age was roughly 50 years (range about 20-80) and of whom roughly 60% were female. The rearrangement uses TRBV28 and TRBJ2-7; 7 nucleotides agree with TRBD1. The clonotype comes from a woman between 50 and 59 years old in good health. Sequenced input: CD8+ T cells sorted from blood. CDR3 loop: CASQDRDYEQYF. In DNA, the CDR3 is TGTGCCAGCCAAGACAGGGACTACGAGCAGTACTTC.